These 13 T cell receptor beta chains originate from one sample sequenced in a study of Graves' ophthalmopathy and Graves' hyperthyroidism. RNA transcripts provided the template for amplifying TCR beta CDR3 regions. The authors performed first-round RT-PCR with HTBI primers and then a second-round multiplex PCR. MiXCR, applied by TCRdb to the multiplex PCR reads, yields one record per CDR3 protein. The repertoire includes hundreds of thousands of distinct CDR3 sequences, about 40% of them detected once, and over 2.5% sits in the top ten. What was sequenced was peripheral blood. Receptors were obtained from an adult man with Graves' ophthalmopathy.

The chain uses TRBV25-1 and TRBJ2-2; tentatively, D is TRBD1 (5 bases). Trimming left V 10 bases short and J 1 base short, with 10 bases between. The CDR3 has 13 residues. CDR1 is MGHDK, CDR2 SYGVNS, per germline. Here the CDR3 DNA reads TGTGCCATCACAACAGGGAACACCGGGGAGCTGTTTTTT. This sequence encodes CAITTGNTGELFF.

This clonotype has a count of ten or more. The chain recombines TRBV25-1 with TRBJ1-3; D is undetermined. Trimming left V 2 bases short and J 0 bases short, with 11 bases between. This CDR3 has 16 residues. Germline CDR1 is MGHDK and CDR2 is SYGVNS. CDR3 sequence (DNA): TGTGCCAGCAGTGAAGTGGGCGGAATCTCTGGAAACACCATATATTTT. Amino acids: CASSEVGGISGNTIYF.

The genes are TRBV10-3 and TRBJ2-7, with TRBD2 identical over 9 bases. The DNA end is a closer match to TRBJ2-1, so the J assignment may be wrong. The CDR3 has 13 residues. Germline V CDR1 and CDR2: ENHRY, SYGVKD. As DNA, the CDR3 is TGTGCCATCAGGGGGACTAGCAAAAGTGAGCAGTTCTTC. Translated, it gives CAIRGTSKSEQFF.

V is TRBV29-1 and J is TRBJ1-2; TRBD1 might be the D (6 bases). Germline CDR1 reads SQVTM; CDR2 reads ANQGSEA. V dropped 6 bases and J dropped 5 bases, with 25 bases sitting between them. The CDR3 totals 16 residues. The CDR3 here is CSVNLGTSARSYGYTF. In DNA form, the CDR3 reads TGCAGCGTGAACCTGGGGACATCGGCACGTAGTTATGGCTACACCTTC.

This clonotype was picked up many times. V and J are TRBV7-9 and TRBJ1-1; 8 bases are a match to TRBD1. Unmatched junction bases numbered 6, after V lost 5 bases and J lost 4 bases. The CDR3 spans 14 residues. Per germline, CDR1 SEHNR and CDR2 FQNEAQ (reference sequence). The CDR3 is CASSRGQGGTEAFF. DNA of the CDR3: TGTGCCAGCAGCCGAGGACAGGGAGGCACTGAAGCTTTCTTT.

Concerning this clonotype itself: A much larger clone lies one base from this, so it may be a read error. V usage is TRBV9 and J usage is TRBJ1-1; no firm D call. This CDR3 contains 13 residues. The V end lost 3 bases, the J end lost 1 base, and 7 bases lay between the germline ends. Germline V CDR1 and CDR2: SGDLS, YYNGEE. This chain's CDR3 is CASSGGKNTEAFF. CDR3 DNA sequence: TGTGCCAGCAGCGGGGGAAAGAACACTGAAGCTTTCTTT.

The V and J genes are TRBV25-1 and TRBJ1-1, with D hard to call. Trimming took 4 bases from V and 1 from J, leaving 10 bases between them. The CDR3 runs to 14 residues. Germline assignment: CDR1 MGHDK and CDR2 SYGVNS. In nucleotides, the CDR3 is TGTGCCAGCAGTGCCGCGACGACGAACACTGAAGCTTTCTTT. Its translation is CASSAATTNTEAFF.

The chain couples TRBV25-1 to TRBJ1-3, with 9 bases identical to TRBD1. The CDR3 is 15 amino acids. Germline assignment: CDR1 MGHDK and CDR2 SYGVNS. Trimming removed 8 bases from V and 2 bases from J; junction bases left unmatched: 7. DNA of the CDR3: TGTGCCAGCGTTAGGGGGACAGGGACTGGAAACACCATATATTTT. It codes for CASVRGTGTGNTIYF.

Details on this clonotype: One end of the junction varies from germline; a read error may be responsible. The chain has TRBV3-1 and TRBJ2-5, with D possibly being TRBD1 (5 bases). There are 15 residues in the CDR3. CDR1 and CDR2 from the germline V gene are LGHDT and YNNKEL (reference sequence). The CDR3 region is CASSQPDRAQETQDF. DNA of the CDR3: TGTGCCAGCAGCCAACCCGACAGAGCCCAAGAGACCCAGGACTTC.

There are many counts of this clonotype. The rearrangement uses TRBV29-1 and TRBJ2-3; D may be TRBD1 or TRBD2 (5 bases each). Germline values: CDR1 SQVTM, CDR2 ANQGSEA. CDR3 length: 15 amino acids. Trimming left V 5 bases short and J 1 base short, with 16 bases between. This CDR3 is CSVRGDLGGTDTQYF. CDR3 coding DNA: TGCAGCGTTCGAGGGGACCTAGGAGGCACAGATACGCAGTATTTT.

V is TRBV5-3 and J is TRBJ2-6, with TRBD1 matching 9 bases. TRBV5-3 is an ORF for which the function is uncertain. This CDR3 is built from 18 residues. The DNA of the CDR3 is TGTGCTAGAGAACCCCGTGGGACAGGGCACTCTGGGGCCAACGTCCTGACTTTC. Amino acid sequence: CAREPRGTGHSGANVLTF.

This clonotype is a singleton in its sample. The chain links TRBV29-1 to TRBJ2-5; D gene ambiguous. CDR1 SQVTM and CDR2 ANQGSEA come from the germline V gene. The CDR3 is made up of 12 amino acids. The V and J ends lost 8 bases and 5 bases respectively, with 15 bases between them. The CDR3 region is CSLARGSETQYF. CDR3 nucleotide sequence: TGCAGCTTAGCCCGCGGATCGGAGACCCAGTACTTC.

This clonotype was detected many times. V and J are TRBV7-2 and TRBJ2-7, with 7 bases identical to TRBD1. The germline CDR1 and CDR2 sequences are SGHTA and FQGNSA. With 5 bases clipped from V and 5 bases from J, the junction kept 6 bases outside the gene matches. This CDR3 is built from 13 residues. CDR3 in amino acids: CASSLGTDHEQYF. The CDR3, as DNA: TGTGCCAGCAGCCTGGGGACAGACCACGAGCAGTACTTC. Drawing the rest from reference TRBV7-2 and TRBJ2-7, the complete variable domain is GAGVSQSPSNKVTEKGKDVELRCDPISGHTALYWYRQSLGQGLEFLIYFQGNSAPDKSGLPSDRFSAERTGGSVSTLTIQRTQQEDSAVYLCASSLGTDHEQYFGPGTRLTVT.